What follows are 19 T cell receptor beta chains derived from one specimen sequenced in a study of post-analysis software for immune sequencing data. Notes on the study in general: Comparison of patients with controls showed 4 to 6 TRBV segments more frequent in patients, TRBV5-6, TRBV5-1 and TRBV20-1 among them.

TCR beta cDNA libraries included unique molecular identifiers. TCRdb re-derived calls from the PCR reads in MiXCR, one entry per CDR3 protein. This repertoire shows some 890,000 distinct CDR3 sequences, roughly 58% found once; its top ten account for approximately 4.2%. For these receptors, no antigen is known. The sequencing input was blood. Receptors originate from a girl aged 10 to 17 with multiple sclerosis.

This clonotype appeared once. The V gene is TRBV6-6, the J gene TRBJ2-4; the D call may be TRBD1 or TRBD2 (5 bases each). Germline V CDR1 and CDR2: MNHNY, SVGAGI (reference sequence). This CDR3 contains 12 residues. V lost 5 bases to trimming and J lost 5 bases, with 7 bases between them. The CDR3 sequence is CASSRGQNIQYF. The DNA of the CDR3 is TGTGCCAGCAGTCGGGGCCAAAACATTCAGTACTTC.

This chain links TRBV15 with TRBJ2-5; no reliable D call. Trimming left V 6 bases short and J 4 bases short, with 12 bases between. Germline CDR1 reads LNHNV; CDR2 reads YYDKDF (reference sequence). The CDR3 contains 13 residues. The CDR3 region is CATSSGVRETQYF. CDR3 in DNA: TGTGCCACCAGTTCGGGCGTGAGAGAGACCCAGTACTTC.

This clonotype occurred a few times. The J gene is TRBJ2-6, the V gene TRBV6-5, with unresolved D. Deletions cut 9 bases from V and 0 bases from J, with 3 bases between. Looked up from germline, CDR1 is MNHEY and CDR2 is SVGAGI. CDR3 length equals 12 residues. The CDR3 nucleotides are TGTGCCAGTTACTCTGGGGCCAACGTCCTGACTTTC. Translating gives CASYSGANVLTF.

The table lists this clonotype with a count of one. A junction end diverges from the germline sequence, so it may reflect a read error. V gene TRBV20-1 combines with J gene TRBJ2-2, with D possibly TRBD2 on 7 matching bases. Germline CDR1 is DFQATT and CDR2 is SNEGSKA (reference sequence). The CDR3 runs 15 residues. This CDR3 reads CSAREGGTNTGEPFF. The CDR3 DNA follows: TGCAGTGCTAGAGAAGGGGGGACTAACACCGGGGAGCCGTTTTTT.

The J gene is TRBJ1-2, the V gene TRBV29-1; D call uncertain. CDR1 SQVTM and CDR2 ANQGSEA come from the germline V gene. The CDR3 is 15 residues long. Trimming cost V 3 bases and J 1 base, with 15 bases left between them. The CDR3 region is CSVDGLRPNNYGYTF. For the CDR3, the DNA is TGCAGCGTTGATGGGCTAAGGCCAAATAACTATGGCTACACCTTC.

V gene TRBV5-6 combines with J gene TRBJ2-5; 7 nucleotides match TRBD1. The CDR3 consists of 14 residues. V was clipped by 2 bases and J by 1 base; unmatched bases: 2. From germline, CDR1 is SGHDT and CDR2 YYEEEE. In nucleotides, the CDR3 is TGTGCCAGCAGCTTTCAGGGGGTCCAAGAGACCCAGTACTTC. Residues: CASSFQGVQETQYF.

This clonotype has only one observation. The gene calls are TRBV27 and TRBJ1-1; 7 nucleotides agree with TRBD1. The V gene's germline CDR1 is MNHEY and CDR2 SMNVEV (reference sequence). V lost 8 bases and J lost 4; bases outside the gene matches: 10. The CDR3 extends over 14 amino acids. CDR3 region: CASQRQGRGTEAFF. CDR3 DNA: TGTGCCAGCCAACGACAGGGCCGGGGCACTGAAGCTTTCTTT.

The chain combines TRBV9 with TRBJ2-5, with 7 bases that match TRBD1. Germline lookup yields CDR1 SGDLS and CDR2 YYNGEE. This CDR3 region has 15 residues. The trim removed 0 bases at V and 11 bases at J, leaving 13 bases unmatched. For the CDR3, the DNA is TGTGCCAGCAGCGTAGCGGGGACAGCCTTCAATGGGCAGTACTTC. Its translation: CASSVAGTAFNGQYF.

Comments on this clonotype: The junction differs from germline at one of its ends, possibly a read error. The CDR3 protein is CASSSAAGGSYERYF. CDR3 in DNA: TGTGCCAGCAGTTCCGCAGCGGGGGGCTCCTACGAGCGGTACTTC. The chain recombines TRBV6-2 or TRBV6-3 with TRBJ2-7; 9 nucleotides align to TRBD2. The CDR3 has 15 residues. The germline V gene encodes CDR1 MNHEY and CDR2 SVGEGT.

The chain couples TRBV5-1 to TRBJ2-3; D is unresolved. Trimming left V 3 bases short and J 0 bases short, with 5 bases between. Germline V gives CDR1 SGHRS, CDR2 YFSETQ. The CDR3 has 13 amino acids. CDR3 in amino acids: CASSYESTDTQYF. In DNA, the CDR3 is TGCGCCAGCAGCTACGAAAGCACAGATACGCAGTATTTT.

This clonotype showed up just a few times. V is TRBV27 and J is TRBJ2-4; TRBD1 is a possible D gene (6 bases). Germline lookup yields CDR1 MNHEY and CDR2 SMNVEV (reference sequence). The V and J ends lost 4 bases and 0 bases respectively, with 19 bases between them. This CDR3 is built from 18 residues. The CDR3 bases are TGTGCCAGCAGTTGGAGCGGACAGAGCTTTCTAGCCAAAAACATTCAGTACTTC. It codes for CASSWSGQSFLAKNIQYF.

The chain uses TRBV20-1 and TRBJ2-7, with D possibly matching TRBD1 (5 bases). The CDR3 is 16 residues long. Per germline, CDR1 DFQATT and CDR2 SNEGSKA (reference sequence). V dropped 0 bases and J dropped 7 bases, with 22 bases sitting between them. CDR3 sequence reads: CSARDIGQGLYNEQYF. Written as DNA, the CDR3 is TGCAGTGCTAGAGATATTGGCCAGGGCCTATACAATGAGCAGTACTTC.

V and J are TRBV12-3 or TRBV12-4 and TRBJ2-7; TRBD1 matches 9 bases. V shed 5 bases and J 9 bases; nucleotides not matched to a gene: 11. The CDR3 length is 14 residues. CDR3: CASSPDRGRLGQYF. The CDR3 coding sequence is TGTGCCAGCAGTCCAGACAGGGGGAGGCTCGGGCAGTACTTC.

The V gene is TRBV15, the J gene TRBJ1-5; no clear D gene. Germline-derived CDR1 and CDR2 are LNHNV and YYDKDF (reference sequence). This CDR3 comprises 15 residues. The V end lost 3 bases, the J end lost 0 bases, and 9 bases lay between the germline ends. The CDR3 DNA reads as TGTGCCACCAGCAGGGGCCGGTATAGCAATCAGCCCCAGCATTTT. Translation gives CATSRGRYSNQPQHF.

This clonotype showed up just once. V gene TRBV20-1 combines with J gene TRBJ2-5; maybe TRBD2 (5 bases). CDR1 is DFQATT and CDR2 is SNEGSKA in the germline V gene (reference sequence). Trimming removed 3 bases at V and 7 bases at J, with 15 bases between. The CDR3 is 13 amino acids. For the CDR3, the DNA is TGCAGTGCTAGTGGTGGACTTATTGTGACCCAGTACTTC. Translated, it gives CSASGGLIVTQYF.

This clonotype was seen just once. The J gene is TRBJ2-7, the V gene TRBV2, with D perhaps TRBD1 or TRBD2 (5 bases each). The CDR3 consists of 16 residues. The V end was cut by 6 bases, the J end by 6 bases, with 24 bases between. Looked up from germline, CDR1 is SNHLY and CDR2 is FYNNEI. The CDR3 loop reads CASSARGDQGRGEQYF. The CDR3, as DNA: TGTGCCAGCAGCGCTCGGGGCGACCAGGGACGGGGCGAGCAGTACTTC.

The V gene is TRBV20-1, the J gene TRBJ1-1; the D is unclear. The CDR3 runs 13 residues. Germline assignment: CDR1 DFQATT and CDR2 SNEGSKA (reference sequence). The ends were cut back, 5 bases at V and 2 bases at J, with 12 bases in the middle. The CDR3 nucleotides are TGCAGTGCTGACTCCTCAGATAACACTGAAGCTTTCTTT. Its protein product is CSADSSDNTEAFF.

The V gene is TRBV2, the J gene TRBJ1-2; TRBD1 matches 7 bases. Germline V lookup: CDR1 SNHLY, CDR2 FYNNEI. Trimming at V came to 4 bases and at J to 4 bases, leaving 6 bases not matched to a gene. This CDR3 spans 14 amino acids. Here the CDR3 DNA reads TGTGCCAGCAGTGGACAGGGATCTCCCTATGGCTACACCTTC. It encodes CASSGQGSPYGYTF.

This chain joins TRBV6-4 and TRBJ2-1, with D possibly TRBD2 on 6 matching bases. The CDR3 covers 13 residues. Germline-derived CDR1 and CDR2 are MRHNA and SNTAGT. The V end lost 4 bases, the J end lost 7 bases, and 11 bases lay between the germline ends. The CDR3 DNA reads as TGTGCCAGCAGTGCTTTTGGGGGGAATGAGCAGTTCTTC. As protein: CASSAFGGNEQFF.